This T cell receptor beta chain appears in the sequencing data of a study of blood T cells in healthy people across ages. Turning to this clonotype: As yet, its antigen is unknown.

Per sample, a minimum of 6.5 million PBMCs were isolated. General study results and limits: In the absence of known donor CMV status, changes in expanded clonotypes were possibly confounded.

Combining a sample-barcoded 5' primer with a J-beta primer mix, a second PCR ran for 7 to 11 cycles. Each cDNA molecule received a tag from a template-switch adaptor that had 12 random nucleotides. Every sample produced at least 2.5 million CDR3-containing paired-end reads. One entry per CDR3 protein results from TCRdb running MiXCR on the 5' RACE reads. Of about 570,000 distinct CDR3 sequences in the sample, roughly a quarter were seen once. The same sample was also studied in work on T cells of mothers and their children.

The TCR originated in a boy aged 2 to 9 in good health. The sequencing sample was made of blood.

CDR3 protein: CASSSLRRGYDNGHEQFF. CDR3 bases: TGTGCCAGCAGCTCCCTGAGGAGGGGCTATGATAATGGGCATGAGCAGTTCTTC. The chain uses TRBV12-3 or TRBV12-4 and TRBJ2-1, with D tentatively TRBD2 (6 bases). V shed 6 bases and J shed 8 bases, with 29 bases lying between them. The CDR3 consists of 18 residues.